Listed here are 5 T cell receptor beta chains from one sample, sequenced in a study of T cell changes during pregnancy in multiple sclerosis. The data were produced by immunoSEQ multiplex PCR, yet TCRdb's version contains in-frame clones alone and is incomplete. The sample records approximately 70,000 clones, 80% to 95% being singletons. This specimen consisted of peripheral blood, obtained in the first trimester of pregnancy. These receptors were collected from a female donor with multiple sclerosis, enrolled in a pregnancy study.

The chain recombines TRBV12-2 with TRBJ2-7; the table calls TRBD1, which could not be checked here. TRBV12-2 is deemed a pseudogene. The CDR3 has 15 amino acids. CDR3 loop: CASRLRPGQGSEQYF. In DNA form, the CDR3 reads TGTGCAAGTCGCTTACGACCGGGACAGGGTAGCGAGCAGTACTTC.

The CDR3 sequence: CASSSNRGIGNEQFF. DNA of the CDR3: TGTGCCAGCAGTTCCAACAGGGGTATCGGCAATGAGCAGTTCTTC. The chain combines TRBV28 with TRBJ2-1; 7 nucleotides align to TRBD1. This CDR3 spans 15 amino acids. CDR1 MDHEN and CDR2 SYDVKM come from the germline V gene. After removal of 4 bases from V and 6 bases from J, the junction contained 9 bases not matched to a gene.

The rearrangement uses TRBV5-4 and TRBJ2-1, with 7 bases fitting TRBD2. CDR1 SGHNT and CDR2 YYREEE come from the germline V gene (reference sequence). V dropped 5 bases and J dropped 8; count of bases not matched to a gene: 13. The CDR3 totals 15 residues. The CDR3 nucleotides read TGTGCCAGCAGTCCCGAGGGAGCGGGGATGGATGAGCAGTTCTTC. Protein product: CASSPEGAGMDEQFF. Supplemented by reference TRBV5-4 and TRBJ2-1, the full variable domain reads ETGVTQSPTHLIKTRGQQVTLRCSSQSGHNTVSWYQQALGQGPQFIFQYYREEENGRGNFPPRFSGLQFPNYSSELNVNALELDDSALYLCASSPEGAGMDEQFFGPGTRLTVL.

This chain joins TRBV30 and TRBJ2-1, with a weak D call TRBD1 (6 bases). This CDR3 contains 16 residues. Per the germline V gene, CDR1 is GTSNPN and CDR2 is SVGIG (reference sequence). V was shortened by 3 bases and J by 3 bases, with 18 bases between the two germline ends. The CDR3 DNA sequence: TGTGCCTGGAGCGTAACACTAAGGGGGAACTACAATGAGCAGTTCTTC. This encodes CAWSVTLRGNYNEQFF.

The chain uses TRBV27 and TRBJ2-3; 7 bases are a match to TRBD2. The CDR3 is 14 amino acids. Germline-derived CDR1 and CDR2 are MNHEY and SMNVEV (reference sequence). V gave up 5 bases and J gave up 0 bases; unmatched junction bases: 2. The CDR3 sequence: CASSVLASTDTQYF. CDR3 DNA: TGTGCCAGCAGTGTACTAGCGAGCACAGATACGCAGTATTTT.